This T cell receptor beta chain was sequenced during a study of cytomegalovirus exposure and HLA in healthy donors. This CDR3 spans 14 amino acids. The V segment lost 5 bases and the J segment 9 bases; nucleotides outside the gene matches: 6. Germline CDR1 KGHSH, CDR2 LQKENI. Using immunoSEQ multiplex PCR, the repertoire was profiled, and TCRdb retains in-frame clones only, with some absent. The sample lists around 250,000 clones; 85% to 90% were seen once. The count of this clone is one. V gene TRBV18 combines with J gene TRBJ1-6, with 8 bases identical to TRBD1. This clonotype was sampled from a young woman in good health and CMV-seronegative. Sequenced sample: PBMCs. CDR3 sequence: CASSSDRGGSPLHF. The CDR3 nucleotides read TGTGCCAGCTCATCAGACAGGGGAGGTTCACCCCTCCACTTT.